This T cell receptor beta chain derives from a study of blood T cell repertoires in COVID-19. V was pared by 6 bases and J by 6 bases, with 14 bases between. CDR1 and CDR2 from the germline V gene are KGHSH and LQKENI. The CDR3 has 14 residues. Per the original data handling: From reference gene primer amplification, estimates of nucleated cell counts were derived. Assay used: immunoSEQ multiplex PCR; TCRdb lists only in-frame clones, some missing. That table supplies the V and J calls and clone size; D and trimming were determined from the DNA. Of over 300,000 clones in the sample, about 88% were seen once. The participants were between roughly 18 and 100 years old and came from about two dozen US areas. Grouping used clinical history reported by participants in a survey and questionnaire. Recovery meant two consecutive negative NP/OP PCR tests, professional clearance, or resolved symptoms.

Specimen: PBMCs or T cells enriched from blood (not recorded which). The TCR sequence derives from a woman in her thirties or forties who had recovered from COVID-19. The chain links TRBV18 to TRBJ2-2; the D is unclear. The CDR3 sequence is CASSNSQVSGELFF. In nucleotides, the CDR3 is TGTGCCAGCTCTAACTCCCAGGTTTCCGGGGAGCTGTTTTTT.